This T cell receptor beta chain originates from a study of a mutant IDH1 vaccine in newly diagnosed glioma (dated by TCRdb to the early 2020s). General notes on the study: Patients received eight vaccinations in weeks 1, 3, 5, 7, 11, 15, 19 and 23, corresponding to visits V03 through V10. Vaccination began 4-6 weeks after radiotherapy alone, or alongside temozolomide cycles in the chemotherapy-containing groups. The roughly 30 treated patients were 62.5% male and around 40% female, with a mean age of about 38 years. Before enrollment, patients had received standard therapy of radiotherapy alone, temozolomide alone, or radiochemotherapy with temozolomide; most received the combination. Peripheral blood was collected at six visits: V03 (baseline), V05, V07, V10, V12 and V13. For exploratory analyses, longitudinal TCRB deep sequencing was carried out in around 24 treated patients wherever samples were available. Findings and caveats that apply to the study as a whole: Vaccine-induced immune responses across multiple MHC alleles were detected in approximately 94% of patients. Selection of PBMC samples for TCRB deep sequencing was based on availability. The authors stated that sample limitations prevented analyses of patient blood samples from being reproduced. Pseudoprogression appeared unrelated to alterations in the top peripheral T cell clonotypes detected by TCRB sequencing.

The library was made by the immunoSEQ multiplex PCR assay. Following the manufacturer's protocol, the hsTCRB Kit was used to amplify rearranged TCR beta chain sequences. Sequencing of TCRB libraries was carried out on an Illumina MiSeq. As for the original processing: The proprietary platform of the kit vendor was used for demultiplexing, trimming and gene mapping. TCRdb re-hosts the immuneACCESS table, in-frame sequences only. Its copies lack some clones; in the studies checked, an unresolved V gene accounts for under half of them, and the cause for the rest is not known. V and J calls and clone size come straight from that table; D and trimming were deduced from the DNA. The sample table lists 25,000 to 30,000 clones, approximately 78% of them with a count of one. The leading ten clones occupy approximately 17% of the sample. The time point label, read with the paper, signifies: week 23, last vaccination. Each vaccine dose was 300 ug of a 20-mer mutant IDH1 peptide in Montanide, given subcutaneously with topical imiquimod. The donors had newly diagnosed IDH1-mutant astrocytomas of WHO grade 3 or 4 that showed loss of nuclear ATRX. The samples were drawn from NOA16, a multicentre, single-arm, open-label phase I trial in Germany that tested a mutant IDH1 peptide vaccine in humans for the first time. Genomic DNA for TCRB sequencing was extracted from EDTA blood using the DNeasy Blood and Tissue Kit.

V loses 6 bases of germline sequence and J loses 6 bases, and the interval between the two ends is 18 bases. Measured from the cysteine to the phenylalanine, the CDR3 is 13 residues long. Only the CDR3 region is kept as DNA, spanning 39 bases read in frame from base 1. The germline V gene gives CDR1 as SQVTM and CDR2 as ANQGSEA. On this clone itself: What this receptor recognizes is not known. Base qualities were left out, and no much larger clone turns up one base away.

This receptor was obtained from a woman in her twenties or thirties with glioma. The chain is assembled from TRBV29-1 and TRBJ2-7; the D call could be TRBD1 or TRBD2, with each sharing 5 bases. Sequenced here: PBMCs, sampled from a glioma patient whose treatment included an IDH1 peptide vaccine. The bases read TGCAGCGTCCGGGACCGGGCCTTTTCCGAGCAGTACTTC. Translated, this gives CSVRDRAFSEQYF.